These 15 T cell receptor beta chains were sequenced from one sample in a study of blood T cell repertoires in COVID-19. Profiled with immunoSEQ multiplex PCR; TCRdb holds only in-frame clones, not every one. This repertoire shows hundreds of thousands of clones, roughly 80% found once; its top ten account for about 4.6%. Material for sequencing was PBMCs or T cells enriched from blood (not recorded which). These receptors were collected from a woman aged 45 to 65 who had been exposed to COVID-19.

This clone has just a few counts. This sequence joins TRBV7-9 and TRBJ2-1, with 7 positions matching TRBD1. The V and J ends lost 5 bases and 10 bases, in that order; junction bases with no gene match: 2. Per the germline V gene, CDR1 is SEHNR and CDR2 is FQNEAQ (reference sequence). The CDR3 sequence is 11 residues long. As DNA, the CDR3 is TGTGCCAGCAGCGAGGGACAGGAGCAGTTCTTC. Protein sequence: CASSEGQEQFF.

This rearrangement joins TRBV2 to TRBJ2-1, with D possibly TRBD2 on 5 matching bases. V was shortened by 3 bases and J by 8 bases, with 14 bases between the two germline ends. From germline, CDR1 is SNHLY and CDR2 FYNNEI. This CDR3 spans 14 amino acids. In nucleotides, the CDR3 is TGTGCCAGCAGTGATGAGGGCCTTGGGGATGAGCAGTTCTTC. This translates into CASSDEGLGDEQFF.

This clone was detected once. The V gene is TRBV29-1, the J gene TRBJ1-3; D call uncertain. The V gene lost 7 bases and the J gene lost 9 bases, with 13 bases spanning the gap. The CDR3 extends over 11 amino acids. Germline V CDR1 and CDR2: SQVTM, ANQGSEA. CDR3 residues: CSARGYGTIYF. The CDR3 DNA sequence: TGCAGCGCTCGAGGGTACGGCACCATATATTTT.

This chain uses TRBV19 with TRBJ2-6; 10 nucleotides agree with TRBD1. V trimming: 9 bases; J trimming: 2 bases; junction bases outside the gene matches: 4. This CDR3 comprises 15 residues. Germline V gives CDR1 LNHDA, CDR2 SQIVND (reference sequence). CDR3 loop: CASGTGATGANVLTF. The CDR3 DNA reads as TGTGCCAGCGGGACAGGGGCTACTGGGGCCAACGTCCTGACTTTC.

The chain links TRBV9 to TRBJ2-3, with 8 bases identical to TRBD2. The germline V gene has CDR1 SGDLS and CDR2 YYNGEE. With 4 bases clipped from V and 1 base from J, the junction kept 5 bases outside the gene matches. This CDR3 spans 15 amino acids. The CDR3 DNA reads TGTGCCAGCAGCCTCGGGGGGGAGGGCACAGATACGCAGTATTTT. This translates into CASSLGGEGTDTQYF.

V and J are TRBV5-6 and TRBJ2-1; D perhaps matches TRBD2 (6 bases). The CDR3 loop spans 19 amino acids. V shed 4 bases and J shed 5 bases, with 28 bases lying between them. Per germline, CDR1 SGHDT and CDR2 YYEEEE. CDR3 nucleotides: TGTGCCAGCAGCCCCTATCGAATGGGGCCCTTGCGGGGTAACAATGAGCAGTTCTTC. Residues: CASSPYRMGPLRGNNEQFF.

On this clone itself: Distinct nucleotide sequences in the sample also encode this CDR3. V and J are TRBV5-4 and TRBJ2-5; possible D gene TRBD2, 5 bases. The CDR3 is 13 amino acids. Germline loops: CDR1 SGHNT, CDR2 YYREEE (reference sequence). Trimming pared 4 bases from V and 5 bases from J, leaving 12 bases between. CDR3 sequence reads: CASSLPPGETQYF. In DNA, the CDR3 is TGTGCCAGCAGCCTCCCCCCGGGGGAGACCCAGTACTTC.

CDR3 nucleotide sequence: TGTGCCAGCAGCCGACAGGGATCAGCTAACTATGGCTACACCTTC. This encodes CASSRQGSANYGYTF. V gene TRBV6-5 combines with J gene TRBJ1-2; TRBD1 matches at 7 bases. Per germline, CDR1 MNHEY and CDR2 SVGAGI. The CDR3 sequence is 15 residues long. V lost 6 bases and J lost 0; bases outside the gene matches: 7.

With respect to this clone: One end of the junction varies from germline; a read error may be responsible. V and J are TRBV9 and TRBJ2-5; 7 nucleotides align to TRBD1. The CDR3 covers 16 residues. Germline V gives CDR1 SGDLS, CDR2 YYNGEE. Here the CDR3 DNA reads TGTGCCAGCAGCGTAAGTGGGACAGAATACCAGGAGACCCAGTACTTC. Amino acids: CASSVSGTEYQETQYF.

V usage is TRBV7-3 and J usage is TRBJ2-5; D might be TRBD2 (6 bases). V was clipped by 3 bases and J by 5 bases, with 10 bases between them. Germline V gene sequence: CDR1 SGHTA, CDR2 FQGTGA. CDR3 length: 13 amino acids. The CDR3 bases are TGTGCCAGCAGCTTCGGGAGCGGGGAGACCCAGTACTTC. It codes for CASSFGSGETQYF.

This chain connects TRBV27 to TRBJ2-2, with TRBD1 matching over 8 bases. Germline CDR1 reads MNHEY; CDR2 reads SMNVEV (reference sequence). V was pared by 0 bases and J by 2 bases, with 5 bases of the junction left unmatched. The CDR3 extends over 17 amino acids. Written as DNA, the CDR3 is TGTGCCAGCAGTTTATCGTACAGGGGGTTTAACACCGGGGAGCTGTTTTTT. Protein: CASSLSYRGFNTGELFF.

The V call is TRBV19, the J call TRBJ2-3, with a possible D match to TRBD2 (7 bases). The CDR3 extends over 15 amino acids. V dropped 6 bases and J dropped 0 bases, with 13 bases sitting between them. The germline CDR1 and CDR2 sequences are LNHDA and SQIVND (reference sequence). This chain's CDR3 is CASRQGGASTDTQYF. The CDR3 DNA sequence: TGTGCCAGTAGACAAGGGGGGGCGAGCACAGATACGCAGTATTTT.

The CDR3 loop reads CASSQDPGPYEQYF. The CDR3 bases are TGCGCCAGCAGCCAAGACCCAGGGCCCTACGAGCAGTACTTC. The chain combines TRBV4-1 with TRBJ2-7; D is possibly TRBD1 (5 bases). Trimming removed 0 bases from V and 2 bases from J, with 8 bases in between. The CDR3 covers 14 residues. In germline, CDR1 is MGHRA, CDR2 YSYEKL.

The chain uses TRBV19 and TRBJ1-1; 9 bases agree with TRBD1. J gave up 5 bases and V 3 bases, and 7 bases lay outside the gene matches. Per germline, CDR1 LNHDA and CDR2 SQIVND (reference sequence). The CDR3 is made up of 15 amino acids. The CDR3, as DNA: TGTGCCAGTAGTATCAACAGGGGGCGAGGGACTGAAGCTTTCTTT. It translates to CASSINRGRGTEAFF.

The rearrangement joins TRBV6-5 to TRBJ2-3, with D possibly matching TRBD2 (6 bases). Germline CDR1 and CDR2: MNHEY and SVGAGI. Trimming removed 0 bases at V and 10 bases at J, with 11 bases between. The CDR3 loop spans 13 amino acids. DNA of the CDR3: TGTGCCAGCAGTTACTCTGGGAGGACTCCGCAGTATTTT. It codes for CASSYSGRTPQYF.